One sample yielded the 14 T cell receptor beta chains listed below, sequenced in a study of T cell repertoires in cytomegalovirus infection (dated by TCRdb to the late 2010s). This sample was sequenced with an Illumina HiSeq 1500. TCRdb redid the processing of the public reads, applying fastp at Q25 and MiXCR, and retained in-frame beta chains. Rows with a matching CDR3 protein are joined into one entry that keeps the most common DNA and genes. The sample contains about 310,000 distinct CDR3 sequences, about a sixth of them found a single time. Of the sample, 12% falls within the top ten clones. Material: PBMCs. These receptors all stem from a human donor in good health (CMV status not recorded). Some clones in this sample may be carry-over from other donors' samples.

This clonotype was seen only a few times. The rearrangement uses TRBV7-2 and TRBJ2-7, with D tentatively TRBD1 or TRBD2 (6 bases each). Germline CDR1 reads SGHTA; CDR2 reads FQGNSA. The CDR3 runs to 15 residues. V lost 1 base, J lost 4 bases, and 14 bases lay in between. This CDR3 is CASSLDGSGAYEQYF. CDR3 DNA: TGTGCCAGCAGCTTAGATGGATCGGGGGCTTACGAGCAGTACTTC. The full variable domain, with the rest looked up from reference TRBV7-2 and TRBJ2-7, is GAGVSQSPSNKVTEKGKDVELRCDPISGHTALYWYRQSLGQGLEFLIYFQGNSAPDKSGLPSDRFSAERTGGSVSTLTIQRTQQEDSAVYLCASSLDGSGAYEQYFGPGTRLTVT.

This clonotype came up a few times. CDR3 region: CASEDQETQYF. CDR3 nucleotides: TGTGCCAGTGAGGACCAAGAGACCCAGTACTTC. This chain uses TRBV27 with TRBJ2-5; D gene ambiguous. Germline V lookup: CDR1 MNHEY, CDR2 SMNVEV (reference sequence). The germline V and J ends were trimmed by 9 bases and 0 bases, with 5 bases remaining between them. CDR3 length equals 11 residues.

V is TRBV20-1 and J is TRBJ1-5; D is possibly TRBD1 (5 bases). The V gene lost 5 bases and the J gene lost 5 bases, with 13 bases spanning the gap. The CDR3 has 13 amino acids. In germline, CDR1 is DFQATT, CDR2 SNEGSKA (reference sequence). The CDR3 is CSAGRGPDQPQHF. The CDR3 nucleotides are TGCAGTGCTGGCCGGGGCCCAGATCAGCCCCAGCATTTT.

The V gene is TRBV7-2, the J gene TRBJ2-3; 8 bases line up with TRBD2. Germline trimming cut 3 bases from V and 5 bases from J; bases unmatched to any gene: 13. CDR3 length: 17 amino acids. Germline lookup yields CDR1 SGHTA and CDR2 FQGNSA. CDR3 DNA sequence: TGTGCCAGCAGCTTCCCTACTGTAGCGGGGAAACGAGATACGCAGTATTTT. It encodes CASSFPTVAGKRDTQYF.

This clonotype was seen only a few times. This chain uses TRBV20-1 with TRBJ1-1, with 9 nucleotides matching TRBD1. This CDR3 comprises 14 residues. Germline V CDR1 and CDR2: DFQATT, SNEGSKA (reference sequence). V was pared by 6 bases and J by 6 bases, with 11 bases of the junction left unmatched. CDR3 amino acids: CSAEDRGVLSEAFF. The CDR3 bases are TGCAGTGCAGAAGACAGGGGGGTTCTCTCTGAAGCTTTCTTT.

This clonotype was seen ten or more times. CDR3 residues: CASSLNGGGGLKRGYTF. CDR3 bases: TGTGCCAGCAGCTTAAACGGAGGTGGGGGTCTGAAACGCGGCTACACCTTC. The chain couples TRBV7-8 to TRBJ1-2; D perhaps matches TRBD1 (5 bases). Germline assignment: CDR1 SGHVS and CDR2 FQNEAQ. The CDR3 extends over 17 amino acids. Trimming stripped 2 bases from V and 8 bases from J, with 24 bases between.

This clonotype was counted many times. The chain couples TRBV7-6 to TRBJ1-3; D possibly corresponds to TRBD1 (6 bases). The CDR3 contains 18 residues. Trimming left V 1 base short and J 0 bases short, with 16 bases between. CDR1 is SGHVS, CDR2 FNYEAQ, per germline. The CDR3 sequence: CASSLGSDRRTSGNTIYF. The CDR3 DNA reads TGTGCCAGCAGCTTAGGTAGCGACAGGAGAACCTCTGGAAACACCATATATTTT.

This clonotype has ten or more counts. The rearrangement uses TRBV5-1 and TRBJ2-5; 8 bases map to TRBD2. The CDR3 totals 16 residues. The germline V gene encodes CDR1 SGHRS and CDR2 YFSETQ. V trimming: 4 bases; J trimming: 3 bases; junction bases outside the gene matches: 11. DNA of the CDR3: TGCGCCAGCAGCCCGGGGGCGGGGGGCCTTGAAGAGACCCAGTACTTC. It is translated as CASSPGAGGLEETQYF.

The sample holds a few counts of this clonotype. This chain uses TRBV7-9 with TRBJ2-5; TRBD2 aligns across 12 bases. The CDR3 is 13 residues long. Trimming cost V 9 bases and J 3 bases; bases outside gene matches: 2. Germline CDR1 is SEHNR and CDR2 is FQNEAQ (reference sequence). In DNA, the CDR3 is TGTGCCAGTAGACTAGCGGGGGAAGAGACCCAGTACTTC. This gives the protein CASRLAGEETQYF.

This clonotype was detected many times. V gene TRBV28 combines with J gene TRBJ2-5; 12 bases are shared with TRBD1. V dropped 6 bases and J dropped 5; count of bases not matched to a gene: 10. Germline V lookup: CDR1 MDHEN, CDR2 SYDVKM. The CDR3 runs 16 residues. The CDR3 sequence: CASRIGTGGSRETQYF. For the CDR3, the DNA is TGTGCCAGCAGAATTGGGACAGGGGGCTCGCGGGAGACCCAGTACTTC.

Ten or more counts support this clonotype. The DNA of the CDR3 is TGTGCCAGCAGCTTGGACAGGAACAATGAGCAGTTCTTC. Translated: CASSLDRNNEQFF. The chain links TRBV7-2 to TRBJ2-1; TRBD1 matches 7 bases. Germline CDR1 is SGHTA and CDR2 is FQGNSA. Losses at the gene ends were 3 bases for V and 5 bases for J; bases not matched to a gene: 1. The CDR3 is made up of 13 amino acids.

CDR3: CASSSGFSGGPNEQFF. The CDR3 DNA reads TGTGCCAGCAGCTCGGGATTTTCGGGGGGGCCCAATGAGCAGTTCTTC. The V call is TRBV5-8, the J call TRBJ2-1; 8 nucleotides agree with TRBD2. The V gene's germline CDR1 is SGHTS and CDR2 YDEGEE. Trimming at V came to 3 bases and at J to 6 bases, leaving 11 bases not matched to a gene. There are 16 residues in the CDR3.

This chain joins TRBV11-1 and TRBJ1-1; no firm D call. V lost 5 bases and J lost 8, with 15 bases in between. The germline V gene has CDR1 SGHAT and CDR2 FQDESV (reference sequence). This CDR3 is built from 13 residues. The chain's CDR3 is CASSEGVGREAFF. The CDR3 DNA is TGTGCCAGCAGCGAAGGAGTAGGTCGGGAAGCTTTCTTT.

In its sample, this clonotype was seen a few times. The V and J genes are TRBV12-3 or TRBV12-4 and TRBJ1-1; the D is unclear. Deletions cut 1 base from V and 4 bases from J, with 10 bases between. CDR3 size: 14 residues. CDR3 in amino acids: CASSLGLLSTEAFF. The CDR3 coding sequence is TGTGCCAGCAGTTTAGGGTTACTCTCCACTGAAGCTTTCTTT.